This entry lists 6 T cell receptor beta chains sequenced from one sample in a study of technical replicates of blood from a handful of donors. Method: immunoSEQ multiplex PCR; TCRdb's copy keeps in-frame clones and lacks some. The table shows around 78,000 clones, with 85% to 95% occurring only once. The sample comprised T cells isolated from PBMCs. The receptors here all came from a human donor in good health.

This chain connects TRBV4-1 to TRBJ2-3, with 7 nucleotides matching TRBD2. V was clipped by 3 bases and J by 2 bases; unmatched bases: 8. The CDR3 spans 16 residues. Germline loops: CDR1 MGHRA, CDR2 YSYEKL. The CDR3 reads CASSHPGLPSTDTQYF. CDR3 bases: TGCGCCAGCAGCCATCCGGGACTACCCTCCACAGATACGCAGTATTTT.

The CDR3 region has the DNA TGTGCCAGCAGTAAGGGACTCCCCTTGGGAGATACGCAGTATTTT. It yields the protein CASSKGLPLGDTQYF. This chain uses TRBV2 with TRBJ2-3; a weak D match, TRBD2 (6 bases). V lost 5 bases and J lost 5, with 17 bases in between. CDR1 SNHLY and CDR2 FYNNEI come from the germline V gene. The CDR3 length is 15 residues.

DNA for the CDR3: TGCGCCAGCAGCCCGAACATCAACTACGAGCAGTACTTC. Translation gives CASSPNINYEQYF. The chain employs TRBV5-1 and TRBJ2-7; D is ambiguous. Germline V gives CDR1 SGHRS, CDR2 YFSETQ. The CDR3 has 13 amino acids. Trimming removed 4 bases at V and 3 bases at J, with 11 bases between.

V usage is TRBV19 and J usage is TRBJ2-5; D is unresolved. The V and J ends lost 3 bases and 4 bases respectively, with 6 bases between them. The CDR3 totals 12 residues. Per germline, CDR1 LNHDA and CDR2 SQIVND (reference sequence). Here the CDR3 DNA reads TGTGCCAGTAGTATTACCGGAGAGACCCAGTACTTC. Protein: CASSITGETQYF.

The rearrangement links TRBV5-1 to TRBJ2-2; 7 nucleotides agree with TRBD1. The CDR3 length is 16 residues. CDR1 and CDR2 from the germline V gene are SGHRS and YFSETQ. The ends lost 0 bases at V and 4 bases at J; junction bases unmatched: 6. The CDR3 DNA reads as TGCGCCAGCAGCTTGGGGACAGGAATCTTCACCGGGGAGCTGTTTTTT. This encodes CASSLGTGIFTGELFF.

The chain uses TRBV12-1 and TRBJ2-5; the DNA was not compared with TRBD1, the D call given in the table. TRBV12-1 corresponds to a pseudogene. The CDR3 runs to 16 residues. The CDR3 nucleotides read TGTGCCAGCAGCTTAGGCCGGGTGACAGCCCAAGAGACCCAGTACTTC. Protein: CASSLGRVTAQETQYF.